Sequencing of this T cell receptor (beta chain) was carried out in a study of blood T cell repertoires in COVID-19. The wider study: Donors in the United States, Italy and Spain gave samples during acute or convalescent COVID-19. T cells, B-cell-depleted T cells, or PBMCs provided the cDNA or gDNA that served as material.

The germline V and J ends were trimmed by 0 bases and 6 bases, with 11 bases remaining between them. This CDR3 is 14 amino acids long. CDR1 is MGHDK, CDR2 SYGVNS, per germline. Per the study methods: Nucleated cell number was recorded as an estimate derived from reference gene primer amplification. Only in-frame clones appear in the TCRdb table, and some are missing; sequencing was by immunoSEQ multiplex PCR. The D gene and trimming were derived from the DNA, and the V and J assignments and clone size from that table. The repertoire holds 150,000 to 200,000 clones, over 80% seen once, with 3.5% to 4% in the top ten.

The V gene is TRBV25-1, the J gene TRBJ2-5, with D possibly TRBD1 on 5 matching bases. The clonotype originates from a woman between 55 and 75 years old who had recovered from COVID-19. Sequences were obtained from peripheral blood. The CDR3 bases are TGTGCCAGCAGTGAATATAAAGGGGTTCAGACCCAGTACTTC. It specifies CASSEYKGVQTQYF. Full variable domain (missing parts from reference TRBV25-1 and TRBJ2-5): EADIYQTPRYLVIGTGKKITLECSQTMGHDKMYWYQQDPGMELHLIHYSYGVNSTEKGDLSSESTVSRIRTEHFPLTLESARPSHTSQYLCASSEYKGVQTQYFGPGTRLLVL.